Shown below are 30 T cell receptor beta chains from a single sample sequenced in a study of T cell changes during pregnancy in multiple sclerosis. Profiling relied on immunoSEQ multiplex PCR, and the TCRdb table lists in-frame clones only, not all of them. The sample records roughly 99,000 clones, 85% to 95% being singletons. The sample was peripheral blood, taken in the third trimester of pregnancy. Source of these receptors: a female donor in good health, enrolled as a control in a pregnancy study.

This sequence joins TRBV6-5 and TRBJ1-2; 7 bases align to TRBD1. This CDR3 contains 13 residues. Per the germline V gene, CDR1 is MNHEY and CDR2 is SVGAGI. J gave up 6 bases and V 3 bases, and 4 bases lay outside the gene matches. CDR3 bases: TGTGCCAGCAGTTATACAGGGGTTGATGGCTACACCTTC. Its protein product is CASSYTGVDGYTF.

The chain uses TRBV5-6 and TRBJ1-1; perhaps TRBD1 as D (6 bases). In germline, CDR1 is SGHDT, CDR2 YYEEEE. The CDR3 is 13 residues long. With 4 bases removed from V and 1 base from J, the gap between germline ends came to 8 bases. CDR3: CASSKQGNTEAFF. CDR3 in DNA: TGTGCCAGCAGCAAACAGGGGAACACTGAAGCTTTCTTT.

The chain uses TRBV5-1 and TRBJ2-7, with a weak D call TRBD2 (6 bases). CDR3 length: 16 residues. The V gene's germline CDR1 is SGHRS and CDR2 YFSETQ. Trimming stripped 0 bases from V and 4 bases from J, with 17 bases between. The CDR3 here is CASSLEAAGMGYEQYF. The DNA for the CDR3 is TGCGCCAGCAGCTTGGAGGCCGCGGGGATGGGGTACGAGCAGTACTTC.

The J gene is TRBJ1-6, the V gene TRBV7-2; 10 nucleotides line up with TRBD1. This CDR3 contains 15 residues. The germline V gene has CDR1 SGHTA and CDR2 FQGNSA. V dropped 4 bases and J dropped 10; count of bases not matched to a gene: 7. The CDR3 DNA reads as TGTGCCAGCAGCTCGCGGGGACAGGGGAAGTCACCCCTCCACTTT. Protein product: CASSSRGQGKSPLHF.

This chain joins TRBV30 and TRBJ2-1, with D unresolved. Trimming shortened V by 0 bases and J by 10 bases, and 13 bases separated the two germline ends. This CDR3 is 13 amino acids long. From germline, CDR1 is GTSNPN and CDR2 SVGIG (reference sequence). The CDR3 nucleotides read TGTGCCTGGAGTGTCAGCGTTATTGGCGAGCAGTTCTTC. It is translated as CAWSVSVIGEQFF.

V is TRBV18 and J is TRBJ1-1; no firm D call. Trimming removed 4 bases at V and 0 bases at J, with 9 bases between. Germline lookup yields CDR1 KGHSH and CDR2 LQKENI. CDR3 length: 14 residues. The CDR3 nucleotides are TGTGCCAGCTCACTGGGCCCAATGAACACTGAAGCTTTCTTT. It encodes CASSLGPMNTEAFF. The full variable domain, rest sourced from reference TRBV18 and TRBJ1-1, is NAGVMQNPRHLVRRRGQEARLRCSPMKGHSHVYWYRQLPEEGLKFMVYLQKENIIDESGMPKERFSAEFPKEGPSILRIQQVVRGDSAAYFCASSLGPMNTEAFFGQGTRLTVV.

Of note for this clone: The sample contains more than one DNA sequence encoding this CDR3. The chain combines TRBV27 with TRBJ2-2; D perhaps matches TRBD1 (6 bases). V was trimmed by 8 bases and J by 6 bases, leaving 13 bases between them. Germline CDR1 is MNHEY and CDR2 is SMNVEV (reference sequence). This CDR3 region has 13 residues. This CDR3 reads CASSFRGPGELFF. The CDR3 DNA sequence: TGTGCCAGCTCCTTCAGGGGACCCGGGGAGCTGTTTTTT.

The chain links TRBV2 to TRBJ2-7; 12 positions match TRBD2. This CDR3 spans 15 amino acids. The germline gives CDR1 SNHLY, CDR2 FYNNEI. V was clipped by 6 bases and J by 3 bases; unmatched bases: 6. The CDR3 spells CASRMTSGGYYEQYF. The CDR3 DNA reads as TGTGCCAGCAGGATGACTAGCGGGGGCTACTACGAGCAGTACTTC.

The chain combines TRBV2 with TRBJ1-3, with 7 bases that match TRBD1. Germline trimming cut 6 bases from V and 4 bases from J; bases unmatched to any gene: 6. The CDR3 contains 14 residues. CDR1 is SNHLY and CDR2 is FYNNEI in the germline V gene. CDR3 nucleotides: TGTGCCAGCAGCGTTGGGACAGTAGGAAACACCATATATTTT. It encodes CASSVGTVGNTIYF.

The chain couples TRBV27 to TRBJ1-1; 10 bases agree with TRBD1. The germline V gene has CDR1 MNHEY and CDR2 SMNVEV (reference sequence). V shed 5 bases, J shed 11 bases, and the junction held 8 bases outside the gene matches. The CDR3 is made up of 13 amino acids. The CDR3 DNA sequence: TGTGCCAGCAGTCCAGTCCCGGGACAGGGGGCTTTCTTT. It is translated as CASSPVPGQGAFF.

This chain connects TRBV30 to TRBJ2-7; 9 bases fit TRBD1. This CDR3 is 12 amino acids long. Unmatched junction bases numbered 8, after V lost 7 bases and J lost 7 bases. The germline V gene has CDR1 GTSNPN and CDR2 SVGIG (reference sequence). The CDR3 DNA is TGTGCCTTCTCTGGGACAGGGTGGGAGCAGTACTTC. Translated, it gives CAFSGTGWEQYF.

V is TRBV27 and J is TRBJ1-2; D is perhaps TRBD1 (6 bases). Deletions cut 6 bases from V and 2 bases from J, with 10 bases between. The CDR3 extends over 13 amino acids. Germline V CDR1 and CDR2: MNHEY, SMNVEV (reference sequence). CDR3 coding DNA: TGTGCCAGCAGAAGGACAGCAAACTATGGCTACACCTTC. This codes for CASRRTANYGYTF.

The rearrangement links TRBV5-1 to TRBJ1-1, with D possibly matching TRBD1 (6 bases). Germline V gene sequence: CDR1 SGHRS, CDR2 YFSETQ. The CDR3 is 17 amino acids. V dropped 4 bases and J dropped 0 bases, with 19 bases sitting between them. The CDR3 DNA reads TGCGCCAGCAGCAACCGACAGGTGGGGGCAATGAACACTGAAGCTTTCTTT. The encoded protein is CASSNRQVGAMNTEAFF.

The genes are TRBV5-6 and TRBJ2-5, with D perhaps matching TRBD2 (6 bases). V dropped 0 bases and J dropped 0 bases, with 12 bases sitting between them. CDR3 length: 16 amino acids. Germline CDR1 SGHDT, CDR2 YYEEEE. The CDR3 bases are TGTGCCAGCAGCTTGGAGGATAGCGGAAACCAAGAGACCCAGTACTTC. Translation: CASSLEDSGNQETQYF.

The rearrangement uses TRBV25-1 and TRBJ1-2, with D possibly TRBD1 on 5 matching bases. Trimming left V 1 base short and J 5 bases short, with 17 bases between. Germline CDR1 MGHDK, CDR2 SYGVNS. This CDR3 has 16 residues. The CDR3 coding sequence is TGTGCCAGCAGTGAATCGTTGCTGGGGCAACGGTATGGCTACACCTTC. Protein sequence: CASSESLLGQRYGYTF.

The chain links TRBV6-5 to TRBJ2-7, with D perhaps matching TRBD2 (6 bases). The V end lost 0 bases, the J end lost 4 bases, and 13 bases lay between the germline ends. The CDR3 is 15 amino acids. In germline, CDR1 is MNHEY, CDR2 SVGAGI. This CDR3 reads CASSYSTGRGYEQYF. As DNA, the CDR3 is TGTGCCAGCAGTTACTCGACCGGGAGAGGGTACGAGCAGTACTTC.

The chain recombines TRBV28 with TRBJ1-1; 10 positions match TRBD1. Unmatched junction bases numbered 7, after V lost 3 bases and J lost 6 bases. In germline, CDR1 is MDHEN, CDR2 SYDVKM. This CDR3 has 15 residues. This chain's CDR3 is CASSLVTGGSPEAFF. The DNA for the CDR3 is TGTGCCAGCAGTTTGGTGACAGGGGGCAGTCCTGAAGCTTTCTTT.

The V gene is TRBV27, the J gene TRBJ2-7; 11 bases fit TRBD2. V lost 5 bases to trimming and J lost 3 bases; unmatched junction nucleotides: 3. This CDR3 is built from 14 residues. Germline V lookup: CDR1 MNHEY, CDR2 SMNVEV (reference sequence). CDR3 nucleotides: TGTGCCAGCAGTCCGGGGACTAGCGGCTACGAGCAGTACTTC. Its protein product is CASSPGTSGYEQYF.

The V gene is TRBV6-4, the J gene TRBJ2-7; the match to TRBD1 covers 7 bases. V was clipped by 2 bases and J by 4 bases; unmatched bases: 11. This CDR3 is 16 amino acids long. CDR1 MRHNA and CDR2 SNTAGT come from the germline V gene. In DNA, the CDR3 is TGTGCCAGCAGTGACCGTATGGGGACAGCAATTTACGAGCAGTACTTC. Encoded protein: CASSDRMGTAIYEQYF.

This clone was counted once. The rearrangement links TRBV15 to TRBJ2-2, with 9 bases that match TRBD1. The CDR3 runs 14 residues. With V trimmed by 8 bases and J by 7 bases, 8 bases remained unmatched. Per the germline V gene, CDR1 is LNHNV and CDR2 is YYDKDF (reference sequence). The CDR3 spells CATRDRASDGELFF. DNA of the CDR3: TGTGCCACCCGGGACAGGGCCTCTGACGGGGAGCTGTTTTTT.

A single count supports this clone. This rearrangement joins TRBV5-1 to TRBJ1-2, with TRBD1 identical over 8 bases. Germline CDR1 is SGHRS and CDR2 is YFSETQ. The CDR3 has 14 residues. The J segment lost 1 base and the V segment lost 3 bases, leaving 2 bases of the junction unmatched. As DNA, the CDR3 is TGCGCCAGCAGCTCCAGGGGGCGTAACTATGGCTACACCTTC. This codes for CASSSRGRNYGYTF.

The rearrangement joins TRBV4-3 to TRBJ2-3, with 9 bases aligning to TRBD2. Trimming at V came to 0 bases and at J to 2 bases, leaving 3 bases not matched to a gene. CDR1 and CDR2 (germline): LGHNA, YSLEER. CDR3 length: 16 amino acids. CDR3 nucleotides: TGCGCCAGCAGCCAAGAAGCTAGCGGGGCCACAGATACGCAGTATTTT. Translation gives CASSQEASGATDTQYF.

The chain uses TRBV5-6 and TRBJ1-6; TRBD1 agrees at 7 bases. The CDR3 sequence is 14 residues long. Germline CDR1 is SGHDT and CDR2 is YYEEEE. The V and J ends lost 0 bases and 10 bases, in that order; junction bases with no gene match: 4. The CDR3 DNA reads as TGTGCCAGCAGCTTGGGACAGGGCGGATCACCCCTCCACTTT. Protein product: CASSLGQGGSPLHF.

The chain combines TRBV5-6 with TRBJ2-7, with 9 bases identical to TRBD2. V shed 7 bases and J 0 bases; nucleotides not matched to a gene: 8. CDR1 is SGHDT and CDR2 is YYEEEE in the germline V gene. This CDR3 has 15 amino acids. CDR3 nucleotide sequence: TGTGCCAGCGAGAAAAGCGGGGGGAGCTCCTACGAGCAGTACTTC. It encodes CASEKSGGSSYEQYF.

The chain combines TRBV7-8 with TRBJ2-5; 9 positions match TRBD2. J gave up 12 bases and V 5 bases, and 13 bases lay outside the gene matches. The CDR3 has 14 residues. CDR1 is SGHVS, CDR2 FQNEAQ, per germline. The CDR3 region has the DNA TGTGCCAGCAGCCTCGTCGGCGGCGGGGGGGAAGAGTACTTC. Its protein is CASSLVGGGGEEYF.

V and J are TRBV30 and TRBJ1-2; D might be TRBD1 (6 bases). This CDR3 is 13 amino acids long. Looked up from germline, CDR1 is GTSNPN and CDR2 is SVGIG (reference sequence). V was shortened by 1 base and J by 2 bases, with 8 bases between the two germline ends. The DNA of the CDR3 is TGTGCCTGGAGTGGGACAGCAAACTATGGCTACACCTTC. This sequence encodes CAWSGTANYGYTF.

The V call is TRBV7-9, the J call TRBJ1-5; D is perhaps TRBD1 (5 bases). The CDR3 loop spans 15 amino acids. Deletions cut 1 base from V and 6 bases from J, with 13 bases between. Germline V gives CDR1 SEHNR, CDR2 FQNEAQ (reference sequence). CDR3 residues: CASSLGQGRIQPQHF. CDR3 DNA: TGTGCCAGCAGCTTAGGCCAGGGTCGGATTCAGCCCCAGCATTTT.

The CDR3 nucleotides read TGTGCCAGCAGCTCCCGGACAGGGGCTCGGAACACTGAAGCTTTCTTT. Translation: CASSSRTGARNTEAFF. This chain connects TRBV9 to TRBJ1-1; 9 nucleotides match TRBD1. Trimming removed 4 bases from V and 1 base from J; junction bases left unmatched: 8. The CDR3 loop spans 16 amino acids. Germline CDR1 is SGDLS and CDR2 is YYNGEE.

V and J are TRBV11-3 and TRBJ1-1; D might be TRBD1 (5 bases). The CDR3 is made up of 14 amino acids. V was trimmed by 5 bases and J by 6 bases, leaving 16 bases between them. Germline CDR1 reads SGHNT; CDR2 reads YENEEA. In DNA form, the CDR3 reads TGTGCCAGCAGCCGTAATCGGGGGGAAGCTGAAGCTTTCTTT. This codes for CASSRNRGEAEAFF.

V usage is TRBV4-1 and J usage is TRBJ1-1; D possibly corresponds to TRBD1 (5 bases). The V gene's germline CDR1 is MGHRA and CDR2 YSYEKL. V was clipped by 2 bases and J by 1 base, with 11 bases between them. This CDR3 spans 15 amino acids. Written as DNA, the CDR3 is TGCGCCAGCAGCCAAACCTTCAGGGAGAACACTGAAGCTTTCTTT. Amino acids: CASSQTFRENTEAFF.